Below are 9 T cell receptor beta chains sequenced from a single sample in a study of T cells in Graves' hyperthyroidism and ophthalmopathy. From RNA transcripts, TCR beta CDR3 regions were amplified. The HTBI primer set was used in a first-round RT-PCR of the TCR CDR3. TCRdb reanalysed the multiplex PCR reads using MiXCR and keeps one entry per CDR3 protein. The sample consists of around 540,000 distinct CDR3 sequences, approximately 44% of them appearing once. Sequenced sample: peripheral blood or thyroid tissue (not recorded which). Receptors were obtained from a woman younger than 35 with Graves' hyperthyroidism.

This clonotype was counted between two and nine times. One end of the junction varies from germline; a read error may be responsible. The rearrangement joins TRBV10-3 to TRBJ1-5, with D perhaps TRBD1 (5 bases). Germline V CDR1 and CDR2: ENHRY, SYGVKD. This CDR3 is 13 amino acids long. The CDR3 nucleotides read TGTGCCAGCAGTGCCGCCTGGGGGCAGCCCCAGCATTTT. Protein sequence: CASSAAWGQPQHF.

This clonotype was seen at least ten times. The V gene is TRBV29-1, the J gene TRBJ1-5, with D tentatively TRBD1 (5 bases). The CDR3 has 13 residues. Trimming cost V 5 bases and J 9 bases, with 17 bases left between them. Germline CDR1 reads SQVTM; CDR2 reads ANQGSEA. The CDR3 DNA sequence: TGCAGCGTTAGTGAGGGGCAATCATGGCCCCAGCATTTT. Translation: CSVSEGQSWPQHF.

The CDR3 loop reads CATSRDSQGIYGYTF. The CDR3 bases are TGTGCCACCAGCAGAGATTCACAGGGGATCTATGGCTACACCTTC. This chain uses TRBV15 with TRBJ1-2; 7 bases are a match to TRBD1. There are 15 residues in the CDR3. The germline gives CDR1 LNHNV, CDR2 YYDKDF (reference sequence). After removal of 0 bases from V and 4 bases from J, the junction contained 5 bases not matched to a gene.

CDR3 in amino acids: CAISEYNRINEQYF. The CDR3, as DNA: TGTGCCATCAGTGAGTACAACAGGATCAACGAGCAGTACTTC. This chain joins TRBV10-3 and TRBJ2-7; D possibly corresponds to TRBD1 (5 bases). V was pared by 1 base and J by 5 bases, with 12 bases between. This CDR3 region has 14 residues. Per germline, CDR1 ENHRY and CDR2 SYGVKD.

The chain has TRBV10-3 and TRBJ2-7, with 7 bases lining up with TRBD1. The V segment lost 11 bases and the J segment 6 bases; nucleotides outside the gene matches: 16. The CDR3 is 14 amino acids. Germline lookup yields CDR1 ENHRY and CDR2 SYGVKD. For the CDR3, the DNA is TGTGCCGGCAGCGAGACAGGGAGCCAGGGCGAGCAGTACTTC. Protein: CAGSETGSQGEQYF.

With respect to this clonotype: A read error may be the cause here, since a much bigger clone is one base away. V gene TRBV9 combines with J gene TRBJ2-5; the D is unclear. V lost 4 bases and J 2 bases, leaving 18 bases between the germline ends. The CDR3 is 16 residues long. The germline CDR1 and CDR2 sequences are SGDLS and YYNGEE. CDR3 sequence: CASSRLGPDPQETQYF. In DNA, the CDR3 is TGTGCCAGCAGCCGTCTAGGTCCGGACCCACAAGAGACCCAGTACTTC.

The chain uses TRBV7-9 and TRBJ1-1; D is unresolved. The germline V gene encodes CDR1 SEHNR and CDR2 FQNEAQ (reference sequence). The CDR3 runs to 15 residues. The V end was cut by 1 base, the J end by 0 bases, with 9 bases between. This chain's CDR3 is CASSLDAGLNTEAFF. DNA of the CDR3: TGTGCCAGCAGCTTAGATGCAGGCCTGAACACTGAAGCTTTCTTT.

The genes are TRBV20-1 and TRBJ2-7; 11 nucleotides line up with TRBD2. The V gene end was trimmed by 4 bases and the J gene end by 0 bases; junction bases not matched to a gene: 5. Germline CDR1 and CDR2: DFQATT and SNEGSKA (reference sequence). The CDR3 spans 15 residues. As DNA, the CDR3 is TGCAGTGCTAAGGGGACTAGCGGCAACTCCTACGAGCAGTACTTC. This codes for CSAKGTSGNSYEQYF.

V gene TRBV7-9 combines with J gene TRBJ2-7, with TRBD1 identical over 7 bases. The CDR3 has 13 amino acids. Trimming cost V 5 bases and J 5 bases; bases outside gene matches: 6. Germline CDR1 reads SEHNR; CDR2 reads FQNEAQ (reference sequence). The CDR3 protein is CASSLDRENEQYF. For the CDR3, the DNA is TGTGCCAGCAGCCTTGACAGGGAGAACGAGCAGTACTTC. Based on the CDR3 plus reference TRBV7-9 and TRBJ2-7, the full variable domain is DTGVSQNPRHKITKRGQNVTFRCDPISEHNRLYWYRQTLGQGPEFLTYFQNEAQLEKSRLLSDRFSAERPKGSFSTLEIQRTEQGDSAMYLCASSLDRENEQYFGPGTRLTVT.